The next 7 T cell receptor beta chains were all read from a single sample in a study of T cells after yellow fever vaccination. TCRdb called the 5' RACE reads again in MiXCR, with one record for every CDR3 protein. The table records under 300,000 distinct CDR3 sequences, 13% of them present only once. The material was CD4+ T cells sorted from PBMCs, obtained 45 days after the yellow fever booster vaccination. The receptor source for this set is a man aged 30-40 years who received the YFV17D yellow fever vaccine.

The V call is TRBV20-1, the J call TRBJ1-5, with 9 nucleotides matching TRBD1. J was trimmed by 3 bases and V by 5 bases; bases with no gene match: 2. The CDR3 extends over 13 amino acids. CDR1 is DFQATT, CDR2 SNEGSKA, per germline (reference sequence). The DNA for the CDR3 is TGCAGTGCTGGGGACAGGGACAATCAGCCCCAGCATTTT. Protein: CSAGDRDNQPQHF.

In this sample, this clonotype turned up a few times. The chain joins TRBV27 to TRBJ2-1; TRBD2 aligns across 16 bases. Germline lookup yields CDR1 MNHEY and CDR2 SMNVEV (reference sequence). The CDR3 loop spans 16 amino acids. V lost 4 bases and J lost 10; bases outside the gene matches: 7. The chain's CDR3 is CASSSSAGLAGGEQFF. The DNA of the CDR3 is TGTGCCAGCAGTTCTTCAGCGGGACTAGCGGGAGGGGAGCAGTTCTTC.

This clonotype was seen more than once but under ten times. V is TRBV20-1 and J is TRBJ2-7; TRBD2 matches 10 bases. Germline loops: CDR1 DFQATT, CDR2 SNEGSKA (reference sequence). This CDR3 comprises 13 residues. The V segment lost 5 bases and the J segment 4 bases; nucleotides outside the gene matches: 5. The CDR3 DNA sequence: TGCAGTGCTTGGACTAGCGGTAAATACGAGCAGTACTTC. This encodes CSAWTSGKYEQYF.

In this sample, this clonotype turned up a few times. The chain couples TRBV18 to TRBJ1-5; D gene unclear. Germline V gene sequence: CDR1 KGHSH, CDR2 LQKENI. The length of the CDR3 is 14 residues. Trimming took off 6 bases at V and 4 bases at J, with 13 bases between the two ends. The CDR3 coding sequence is TGTGCCAGCTCTTTCGGGAGTACTAATCAGCCCCAGCATTTT. Its translation: CASSFGSTNQPQHF.

The rearrangement joins TRBV12-3 or TRBV12-4 to TRBJ2-3; D is ambiguous. V was shortened by 0 bases and J by 4 bases, with 8 bases between the two germline ends. The CDR3 length is 14 residues. This CDR3 reads CASSLADGSDTQYF. The CDR3 DNA is TGTGCCAGCAGTTTAGCAGACGGATCAGATACGCAGTATTTT.

The chain uses TRBV7-3 and TRBJ2-1, with 12 bases aligning to TRBD1. CDR3 size: 15 residues. V gave up 6 bases and J gave up 9 bases; unmatched junction bases: 9. The germline V gene encodes CDR1 SGHTA and CDR2 FQGTGA. The CDR3 here is CASSQPGQGAGEQFF. DNA of the CDR3: TGTGCCAGCAGTCAACCGGGACAGGGGGCTGGTGAGCAGTTCTTC.

Many counts were recorded for this clonotype. This sequence joins TRBV5-1 and TRBJ2-5; TRBD1 aligns across 7 bases. The V segment lost 6 bases and the J segment 2 bases; nucleotides outside the gene matches: 10. This CDR3 is built from 15 residues. Per the germline V gene, CDR1 is SGHRS and CDR2 is YFSETQ. The CDR3 DNA is TGCGCCAGCAATCGGGCAGGGGGTCCTCAAGAGACCCAGTACTTC. It yields the protein CASNRAGGPQETQYF.